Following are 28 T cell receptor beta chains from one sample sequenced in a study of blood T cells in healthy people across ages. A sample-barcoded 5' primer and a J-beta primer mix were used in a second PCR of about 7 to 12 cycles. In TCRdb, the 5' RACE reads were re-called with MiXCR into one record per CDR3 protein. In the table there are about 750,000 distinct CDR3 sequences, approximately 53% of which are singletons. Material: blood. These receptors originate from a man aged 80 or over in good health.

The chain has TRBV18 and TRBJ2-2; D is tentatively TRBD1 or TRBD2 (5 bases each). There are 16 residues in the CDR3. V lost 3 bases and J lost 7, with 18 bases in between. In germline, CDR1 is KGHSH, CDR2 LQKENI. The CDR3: CASSPGVMSGGGELFF. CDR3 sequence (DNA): TGTGCCAGCTCACCGGGGGTGATGTCCGGAGGCGGGGAGCTGTTTTTT.

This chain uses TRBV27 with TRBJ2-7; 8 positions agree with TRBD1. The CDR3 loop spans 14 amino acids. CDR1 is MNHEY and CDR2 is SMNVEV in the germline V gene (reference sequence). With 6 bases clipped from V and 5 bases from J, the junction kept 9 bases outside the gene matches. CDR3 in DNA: TGTGCCAGCAGCTCCCCGACAGGGGTTGACGAGCAGTACTTC. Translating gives CASSSPTGVDEQYF.

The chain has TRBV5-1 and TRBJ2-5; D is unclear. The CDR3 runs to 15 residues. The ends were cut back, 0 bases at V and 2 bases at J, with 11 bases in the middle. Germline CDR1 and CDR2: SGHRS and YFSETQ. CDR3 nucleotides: TGCGCCAGCAGCTTGGAACTCCACTCTCAAGAGACCCAGTACTTC. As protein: CASSLELHSQETQYF.

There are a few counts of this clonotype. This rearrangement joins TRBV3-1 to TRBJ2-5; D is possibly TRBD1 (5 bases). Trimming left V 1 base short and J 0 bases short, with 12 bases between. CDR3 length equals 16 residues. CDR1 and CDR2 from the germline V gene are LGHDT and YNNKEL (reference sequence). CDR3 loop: CASSQVGGADQETQYF. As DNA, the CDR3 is TGTGCCAGCAGCCAAGTCGGTGGGGCGGACCAAGAGACCCAGTACTTC.

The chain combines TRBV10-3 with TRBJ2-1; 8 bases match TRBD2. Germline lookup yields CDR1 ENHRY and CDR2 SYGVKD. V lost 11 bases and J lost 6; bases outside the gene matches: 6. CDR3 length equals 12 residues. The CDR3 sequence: CALKRESNEQFF. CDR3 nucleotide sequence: TGTGCCCTCAAGCGGGAGAGCAATGAGCAGTTCTTC.

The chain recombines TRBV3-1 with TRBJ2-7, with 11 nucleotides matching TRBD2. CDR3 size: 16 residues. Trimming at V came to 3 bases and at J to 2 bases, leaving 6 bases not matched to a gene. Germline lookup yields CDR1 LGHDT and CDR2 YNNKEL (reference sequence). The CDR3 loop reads CASSQSSGRTTYEQYF. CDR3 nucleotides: TGTGCCAGCAGCCAGTCTAGCGGGAGGACAACCTACGAGCAGTACTTC.

In DNA form, the CDR3 reads TGTGCCAGCAGCCAACCGCCCTTAAATGGCTACACCTTC. Protein sequence: CASSQPPLNGYTF. V usage is TRBV14 and J usage is TRBJ1-2; D gene uncertain. The CDR3 extends over 13 amino acids. Germline V gene lookup returns CDR1 SGHDN and CDR2 FVKESK. Between the trimmed V and J ends, which lost 2 bases and 6 bases, there was a span of 10 bases.

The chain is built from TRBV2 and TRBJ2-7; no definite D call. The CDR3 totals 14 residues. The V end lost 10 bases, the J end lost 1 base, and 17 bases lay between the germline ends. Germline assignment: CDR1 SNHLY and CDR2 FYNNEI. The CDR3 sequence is CANPGMGGSYEQYF. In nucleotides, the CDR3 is TGTGCCAACCCCGGAATGGGTGGTTCCTACGAGCAGTACTTC.

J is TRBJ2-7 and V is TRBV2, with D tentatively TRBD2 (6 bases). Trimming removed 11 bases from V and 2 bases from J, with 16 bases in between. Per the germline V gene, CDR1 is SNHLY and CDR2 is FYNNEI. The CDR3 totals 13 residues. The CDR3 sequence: CAGAGSAAYEQYF. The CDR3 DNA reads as TGTGCCGGCGCGGGGAGTGCGGCCTACGAGCAGTACTTC.

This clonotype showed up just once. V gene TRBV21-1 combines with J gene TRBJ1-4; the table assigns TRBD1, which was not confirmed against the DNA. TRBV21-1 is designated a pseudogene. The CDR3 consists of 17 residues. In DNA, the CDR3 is TGTGCCAGCAGCAAAGAAGAGGGACAGGGGGATTTTGAAAAACTGTTTTTT. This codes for CASSKEEGQGDFEKLFF.

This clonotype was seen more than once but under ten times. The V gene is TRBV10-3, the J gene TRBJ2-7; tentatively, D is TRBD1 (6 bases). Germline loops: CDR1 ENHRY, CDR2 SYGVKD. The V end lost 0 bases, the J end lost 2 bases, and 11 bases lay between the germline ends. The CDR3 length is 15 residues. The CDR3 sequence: CAISESGGGPYEQYF. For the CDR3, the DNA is TGTGCCATCAGTGAGTCTGGGGGCGGCCCCTACGAGCAGTACTTC.

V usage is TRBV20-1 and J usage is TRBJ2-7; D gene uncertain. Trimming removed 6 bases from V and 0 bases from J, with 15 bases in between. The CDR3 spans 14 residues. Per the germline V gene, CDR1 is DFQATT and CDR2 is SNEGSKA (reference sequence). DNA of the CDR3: TGCAGTGCCTTTTGGCGCCGGTTCTCCTACGAGCAGTACTTC. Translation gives CSAFWRRFSYEQYF.

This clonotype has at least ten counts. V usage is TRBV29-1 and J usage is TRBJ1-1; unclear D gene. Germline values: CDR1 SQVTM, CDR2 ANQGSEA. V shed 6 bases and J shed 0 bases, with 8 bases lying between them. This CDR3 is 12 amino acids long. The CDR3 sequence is CSVVRMNTEAFF. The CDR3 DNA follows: TGCAGCGTAGTAAGGATGAACACTGAAGCTTTCTTT.

The CDR3 protein is CASSLTRGAAGELFF. The DNA of the CDR3 is TGTGCCAGCAGCTTAACTCGGGGCGCCGCCGGGGAGCTGTTTTTT. The J gene is TRBJ2-2, the V gene TRBV11-3; D may correspond to TRBD1 or TRBD2 (5 bases each). Deletions cut 2 bases from V and 6 bases from J, with 13 bases between. Looked up from germline, CDR1 is SGHNT and CDR2 is YENEEA. The CDR3 has 15 residues. Filled out from reference TRBV11-3 and TRBJ2-2, the complete variable domain reads EAGVVQSPRYKIIEKKQPVAFWCNPISGHNTLYWYLQNLGQGPELLIRYENEEAVDDSQLPKDRFSAERLKGVDSTLKIQPAELGDSAVYLCASSLTRGAAGELFFGEGSRLTVL.

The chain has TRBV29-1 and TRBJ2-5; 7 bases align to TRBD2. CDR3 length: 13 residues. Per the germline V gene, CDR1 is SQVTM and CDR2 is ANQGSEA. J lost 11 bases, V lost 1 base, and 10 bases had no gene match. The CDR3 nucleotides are TGCAGCGTTGAAGGACTAGCAAGAGGTGAGCAGTACTTC. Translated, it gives CSVEGLARGEQYF.

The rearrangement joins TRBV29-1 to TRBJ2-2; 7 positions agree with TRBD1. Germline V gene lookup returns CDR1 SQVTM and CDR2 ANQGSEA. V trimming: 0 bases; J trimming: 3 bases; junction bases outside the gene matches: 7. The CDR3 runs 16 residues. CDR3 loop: CSVEEIGTVDTGELFF. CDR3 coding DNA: TGCAGCGTTGAAGAAATCGGGACAGTGGACACCGGGGAGCTGTTTTTT.

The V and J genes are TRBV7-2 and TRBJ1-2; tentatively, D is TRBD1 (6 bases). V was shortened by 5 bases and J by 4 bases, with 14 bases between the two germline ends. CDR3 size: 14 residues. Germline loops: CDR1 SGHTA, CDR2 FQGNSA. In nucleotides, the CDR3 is TGTGCCAGCAGCGTGGACGGGACACTCTATGGCTACACCTTC. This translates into CASSVDGTLYGYTF.

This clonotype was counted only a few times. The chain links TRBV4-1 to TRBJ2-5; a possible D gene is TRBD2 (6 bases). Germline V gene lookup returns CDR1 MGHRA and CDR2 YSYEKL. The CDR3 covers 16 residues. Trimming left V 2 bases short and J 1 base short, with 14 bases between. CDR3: CASSQYGGTSQETQYF. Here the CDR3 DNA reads TGCGCCAGCAGCCAATACGGCGGGACGAGCCAAGAGACCCAGTACTTC.

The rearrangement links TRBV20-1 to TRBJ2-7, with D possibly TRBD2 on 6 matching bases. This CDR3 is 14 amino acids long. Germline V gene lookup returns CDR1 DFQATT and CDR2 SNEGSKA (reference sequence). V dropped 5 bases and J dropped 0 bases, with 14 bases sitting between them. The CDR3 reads CSAPGTLDSYEQYF. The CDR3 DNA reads TGCAGTGCTCCCGGGACTTTAGACTCCTACGAGCAGTACTTC.

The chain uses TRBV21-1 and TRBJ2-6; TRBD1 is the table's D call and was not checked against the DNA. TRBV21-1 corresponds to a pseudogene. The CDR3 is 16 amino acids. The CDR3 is CASSKGGGSGANVLTF. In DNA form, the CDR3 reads TGTGCCAGCAGCAAAGGGGGGGGCTCGGGGGCCAACGTCCTGACTTTC.

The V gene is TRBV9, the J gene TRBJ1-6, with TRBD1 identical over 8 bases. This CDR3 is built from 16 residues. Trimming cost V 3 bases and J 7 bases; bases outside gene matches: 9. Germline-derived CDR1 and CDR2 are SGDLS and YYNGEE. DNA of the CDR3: TGTGCCAGCAGCGGAAATCAGGGGGCTTCGAATTCACCCCTCCACTTT. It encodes CASSGNQGASNSPLHF.

DNA for the CDR3: TGCAGCGTTAAGACAGGGAATGAGCAGTTCTTC. Its translation: CSVKTGNEQFF. The chain combines TRBV29-1 with TRBJ2-1; 7 positions agree with TRBD1. The ends lost 5 bases at V and 7 bases at J; junction bases unmatched: 2. CDR1 and CDR2 from the germline V gene are SQVTM and ANQGSEA. The CDR3 covers 11 residues.

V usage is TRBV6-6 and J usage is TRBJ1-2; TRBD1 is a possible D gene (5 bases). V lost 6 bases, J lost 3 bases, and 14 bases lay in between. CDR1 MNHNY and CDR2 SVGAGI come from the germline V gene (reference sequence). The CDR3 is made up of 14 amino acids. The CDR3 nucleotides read TGTGCCAGCAGCAGGGACGGATCCGACTATGGCTACACCTTC. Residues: CASSRDGSDYGYTF.

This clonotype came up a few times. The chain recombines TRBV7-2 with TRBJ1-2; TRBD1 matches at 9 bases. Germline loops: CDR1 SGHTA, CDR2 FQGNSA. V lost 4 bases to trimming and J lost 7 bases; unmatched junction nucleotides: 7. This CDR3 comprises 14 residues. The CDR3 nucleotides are TGTGCCAGCAGCTATAACAGGGGGCAAGGTGGCTACACCTTC. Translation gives CASSYNRGQGGYTF.

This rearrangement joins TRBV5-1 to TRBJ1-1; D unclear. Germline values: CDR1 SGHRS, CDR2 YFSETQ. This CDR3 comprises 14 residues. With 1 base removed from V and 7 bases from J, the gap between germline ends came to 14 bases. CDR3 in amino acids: CASSLNRGPREAFF. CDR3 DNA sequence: TGCGCCAGCAGCTTGAATCGAGGTCCCCGTGAAGCTTTCTTT. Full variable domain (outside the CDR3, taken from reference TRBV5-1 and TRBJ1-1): KAGVTQTPRYLIKTRGQQVTLSCSPISGHRSVSWYQQTPGQGLQFLFEYFSETQRNKGNFPGRFSGRQFSNSRSEMNVSTLELGDSALYLCASSLNRGPREAFFGQGTRLTVV.

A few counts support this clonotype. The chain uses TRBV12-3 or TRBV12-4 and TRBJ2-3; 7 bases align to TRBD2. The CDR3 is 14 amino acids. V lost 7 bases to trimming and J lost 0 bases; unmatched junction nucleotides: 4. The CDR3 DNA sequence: TGTGCCAGCACTAGAGCGGGAAGCACAGATACGCAGTATTTT. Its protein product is CASTRAGSTDTQYF.

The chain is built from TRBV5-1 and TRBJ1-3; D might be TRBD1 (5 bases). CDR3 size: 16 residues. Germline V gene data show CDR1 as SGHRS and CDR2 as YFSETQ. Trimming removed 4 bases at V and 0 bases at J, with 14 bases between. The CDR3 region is CASSTNRMSSGNTIYF. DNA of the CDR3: TGCGCCAGCAGCACCAACAGGATGAGCTCTGGAAACACCATATATTTT.

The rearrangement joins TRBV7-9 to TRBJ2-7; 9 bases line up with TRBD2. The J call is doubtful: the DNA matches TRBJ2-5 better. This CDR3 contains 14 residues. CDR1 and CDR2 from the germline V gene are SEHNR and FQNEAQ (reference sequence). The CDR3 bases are TGTGCCAGCAGCCAGGCAGCGGGAGGAGAGACCCAGTACTTC. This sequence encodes CASSQAAGGETQYF.